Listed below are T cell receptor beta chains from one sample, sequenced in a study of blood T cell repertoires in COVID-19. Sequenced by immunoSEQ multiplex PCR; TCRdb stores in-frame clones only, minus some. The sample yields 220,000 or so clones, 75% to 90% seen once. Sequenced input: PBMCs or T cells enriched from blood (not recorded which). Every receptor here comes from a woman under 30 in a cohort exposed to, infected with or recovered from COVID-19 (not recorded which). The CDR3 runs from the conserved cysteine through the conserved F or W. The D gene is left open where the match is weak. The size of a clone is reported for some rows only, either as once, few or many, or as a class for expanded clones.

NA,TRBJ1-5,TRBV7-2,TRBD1,TGTGCCAGCAGCTTAGTTGGCGACAGGGTTCAGCCCCAGCATTTT,CASSLVGDRVQPQHF
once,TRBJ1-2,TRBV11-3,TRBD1,TGTGCCAGCAGCACTTTTGGGGGGACAGGTGTCAACTATGGCTACACCTTC,CASSTFGGTGVNYGYTF
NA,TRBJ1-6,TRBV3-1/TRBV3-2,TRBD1,TGTGCCAGCAGCCAAGATTCCGGACAGGGGGATATTTCACCCCTCCACTTT,CASSQDSGQGDISPLHF
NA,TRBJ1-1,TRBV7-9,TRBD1,TGTGCCAGCACCCTAGACAGGGAAGACACTGAAGCTTTCTTT,CASTLDREDTEAFF
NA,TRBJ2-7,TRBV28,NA,TGTGCCAGCAGTTTCTCGGGGGGCCACCCCTACGAGCAGTACTTC,CASSFSGGHPYEQYF
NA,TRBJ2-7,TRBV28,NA,TGTGCCAGCGGGGGCGTAGGGTACTACGAGCAGTACTTC,CASGGVGYYEQYF
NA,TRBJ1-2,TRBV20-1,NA,TGCAGTGCTGGGCACGATGGCTACACCTTC,CSAGHDGYTF
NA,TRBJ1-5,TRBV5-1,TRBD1,TGCGCCAGCAGCCCAACAGGGGGCGGTCAGCCCCAGCATTTT,CASSPTGGGQPQHF
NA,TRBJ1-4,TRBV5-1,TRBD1,TGCGCCAGCAGCCCTCAGGGGGTTGGTGAAAAACTGTTTTTT,CASSPQGVGEKLFF
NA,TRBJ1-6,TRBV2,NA,TGTGCCAGCAGCAGGGCCAATTCACCCCTCCACTTT,CASSRANSPLHF
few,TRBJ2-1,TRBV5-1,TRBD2,TGCGCCAGCAGCTTAGGCGCGGGAGACGGGTACAATGAGCAGTTCTTC,CASSLGAGDGYNEQFF
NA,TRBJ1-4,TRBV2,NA,TGTGCCAGCAGTGAAGTGCTAGGAGCTAATGAAAAACTGTTTTTT,CASSEVLGANEKLFF
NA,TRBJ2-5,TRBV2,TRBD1,TGTGCCAGCCGTTCGGACGGGACAGGGCCTACACGGGGGTCCCAGTACTTC,CASRSDGTGPTRGSQYF
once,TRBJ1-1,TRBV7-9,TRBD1,TGTGCCAGCAGGGTTTCCGACAGGGAGAACACTGAAGCTTTCTTT,CASRVSDRENTEAFF
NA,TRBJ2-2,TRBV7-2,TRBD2,TGTGCCAGCAGACCCGGGGGGGCGAACACCGGGGAGCTGTTTTTT,CASRPGGANTGELFF
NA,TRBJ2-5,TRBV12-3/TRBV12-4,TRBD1,TGTGCCAGCAGCCGCGGACAGGGGGTAACCCAGTACTTC,CASSRGQGVTQYF
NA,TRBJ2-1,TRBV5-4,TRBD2,TGTGCCAGCAGCGGGGGTCAGGGACTAGCGGGGCACAATGAGCAGTTCTTC,CASSGGQGLAGHNEQFF
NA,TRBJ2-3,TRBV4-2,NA,TGTGCCAGCAGCCAAAGCGGCAACAGGGATGATACGCAGTATTTT,CASSQSGNRDDTQYF
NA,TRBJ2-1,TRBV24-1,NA,TGTGCCACCAGTGATCCCGAGCAAGCCCCGCCGGTTATTGGCAATGAGCAGTTCTTC,CATSDPEQAPPVIGNEQFF
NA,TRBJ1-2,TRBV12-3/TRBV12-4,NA,TGTGCCAGCAGTCTACTGGGGGCATATGGCTACACCTTC,CASSLLGAYGYTF
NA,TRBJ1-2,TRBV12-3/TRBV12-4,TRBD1,TGTGCCAGCAGTCCGGACAGGGTTATCGGCTACACCTTC,CASSPDRVIGYTF
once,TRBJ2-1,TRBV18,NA,TGTGCTAGCTCACCGCGGGCAGATGAGCAGTTCTTC,CASSPRADEQFF
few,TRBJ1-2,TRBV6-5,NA,TGTGCCAGCAGTTTAATGACAGGTACCACCTATGGCTACACCTTC,CASSLMTGTTYGYTF
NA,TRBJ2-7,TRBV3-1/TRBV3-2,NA,TGTGCCAGCAGCCAAGATATTTACGGACAGAGAGTCCACGAGCAGTACTTC,CASSQDIYGQRVHEQYF